Following are 16 T cell receptor beta chains from one sample sequenced in a study of tumor-infiltrating lymphocytes in oesophageal squamous cell carcinoma. In TCRdb, the PCR reads were re-called with MiXCR into one record per CDR3 protein. The sample shows 20,000 to 30,000 distinct CDR3 sequences, around 38% of them seen only once. The sample comprised esophageal tumor tissue. Receptor source: a male donor with esophageal squamous cell carcinoma.

Ten or more counts support this clonotype. The chain has TRBV19 and TRBJ2-1, with a possible D match to TRBD2 (5 bases). V lost 3 bases to trimming and J lost 8 bases, with 14 bases between them. The CDR3 is made up of 14 amino acids. CDR1 and CDR2 (germline): LNHDA, SQIVND (reference sequence). The DNA of the CDR3 is TGTGCCAGTAGTATCGGGCATCTGCGGGATGAGCAGTTCTTC. It translates to CASSIGHLRDEQFF.

This chain joins TRBV7-2 and TRBJ2-7; D is unresolved. CDR1 SGHTA and CDR2 FQGNSA come from the germline V gene. This CDR3 spans 12 amino acids. Trimming left V 1 base short and J 7 bases short, with 8 bases between. CDR3 DNA: TGTGCCAGCAGCTTAGTTTTAGCAGAGCAGTACTTC. Its translation is CASSLVLAEQYF. The whole variable domain, remainder taken from reference TRBV7-2 and TRBJ2-7, is GAGVSQSPSNKVTEKGKDVELRCDPISGHTALYWYRQSLGQGLEFLIYFQGNSAPDKSGLPSDRFSAERTGGSVSTLTIQRTQQEDSAVYLCASSLVLAEQYFGPGTRLTVT.

This clonotype was seen repeatedly, ten times or more. The chain employs TRBV10-1 and TRBJ1-1; maybe TRBD1 (6 bases). V was trimmed by 4 bases and J by 6 bases, leaving 12 bases between them. The germline gives CDR1 WNHNN, CDR2 SYGVQD (reference sequence). This CDR3 has 13 residues. CDR3 amino acids: CASSGTQGAEAFF. As DNA, the CDR3 is TGCGCCAGCAGTGGGACACAGGGCGCTGAAGCTTTCTTT.

With respect to this clonotype: Because the CDR3 is missing its conserved closing phenylalanine or tryptophan, this is likely a read error. The DNA is omitted, as the CDR3 cannot be located on it reliably, and the CDR3 follows TCRdb's listing. The V gene is TRBV7-6, the J gene TRBJ2-3; the D call of TRBD2 is as the table states it, not checked on the DNA. The CDR3 region is 19 residues in length, termini included. The V gene's germline CDR1 is SGHVS and CDR2 FNYEAQ. CDR3 sequence: CASSLALAGESYDEQYFGP.

This clonotype is labeled as medium-sized. This sequence joins TRBV7-6 and TRBJ2-2; TRBD2 matches at 10 bases. From germline, CDR1 is SGHVS and CDR2 FNYEAQ. Unmatched junction bases numbered 3, after V lost 1 base and J lost 1 base. This CDR3 contains 17 residues. The DNA for the CDR3 is TGTGCCAGCAGCTTAGAGCCTAGCGGGGGGAACACCGGGGAGCTGTTTTTT. Protein sequence: CASSLEPSGGNTGELFF.

The rearrangement joins TRBV6-8 to TRBJ1-1; 7 nucleotides align to TRBD1. The CDR3 consists of 14 residues. J lost 7 bases, V lost 6 bases, and 11 bases had no gene match. Germline CDR1 MNHGY, CDR2 SAAAGT. CDR3 amino acids: CASRASGGEREAFF. The CDR3 DNA sequence: TGTGCCAGCAGAGCCTCAGGGGGTGAGCGTGAAGCTTTCTTT.

The chain carries TRBV20-1 and TRBJ2-7, with D perhaps TRBD1 or TRBD2 (5 bases each). The DNA matches TRBJ2-5 better at its end, which makes the J call doubtful. The CDR3 runs to 16 residues. Germline CDR1 is DFQATT and CDR2 is SNEGSKA (reference sequence). CDR3 bases: TGCAGTGCTAGAGATCGGGACCTAGGGGCCCAAGAGACCCAGTACTTC. Amino acids: CSARDRDLGAQETQYF.

This clonotype was counted at least ten times. One base away lies a much larger clone, so this may be a sequencing read error. The V gene is TRBV7-6, the J gene TRBJ2-1; D not resolved. The J call could be wrong; TRBJ2-7 is a better fit for the DNA end. CDR1 is SGHVS, CDR2 FNYEAQ, per germline. The CDR3 covers 15 residues. CDR3 DNA: TGTGCCAGCAGCTTAGTATCCAGCTCCTACAATGAGCAGTACTTC. It is translated as CASSLVSSSYNEQYF.

In this sample, this clonotype is medium-sized. The J gene is TRBJ2-7, the V gene TRBV6-1, with TRBD1 matching 7 bases. V lost 3 bases to trimming and J lost 5 bases; unmatched junction nucleotides: 10. Germline V gene sequence: CDR1 MNHNS, CDR2 SASEGT. The CDR3 is made up of 15 amino acids. The CDR3 protein is CASSDPQGVVDEQYF. The CDR3 nucleotides read TGTGCCAGCAGTGACCCTCAGGGGGTAGTCGACGAGCAGTACTTC.

The gene calls are TRBV7-8 and TRBJ2-1, with 7 nucleotides matching TRBD1. The DNA end is more similar to TRBJ2-7, so the J call may be wrong. In germline, CDR1 is SGHVS, CDR2 FQNEAQ. The CDR3 is 14 residues long. The CDR3 nucleotides read TGTGCCAGCAGCCCACCGGGACAGATTTACGAGCAGTACTTC. It translates to CASSPPGQIYEQYF.

This clonotype has just a few counts. V and J are TRBV6-1 and TRBJ2-7; D uncertain. Trimming left V 8 bases short and J 0 bases short, with 11 bases between. The CDR3 length is 13 residues. The germline V gene has CDR1 MNHNS and CDR2 SASEGT. This CDR3 reads CASRSKSSYEQYF. The DNA for the CDR3 is TGTGCCAGCCGATCGAAAAGCTCCTACGAGCAGTACTTC.

Note on this clonotype: One end of the junction varies from germline; a read error may be responsible. This chain joins TRBV5-4 and TRBJ2-7; 12 bases agree with TRBD1. The CDR3 covers 15 residues. Germline-derived CDR1 and CDR2 are SGHNT and YYREEE (reference sequence). The CDR3 region is CASSPGQGANSPLHF. The CDR3 nucleotides read TGTGCCAGCAGCCCGGGACAGGGGGCGAATTCACCCCTCCACTTC.

This chain connects TRBV5-1 to TRBJ1-4; tentative D call: TRBD1 (5 bases). Near its end, the DNA agrees better with TRBJ1-5, so the J call may be wrong. There are 15 residues in the CDR3. Germline assignment: CDR1 SGHRS and CDR2 YFSETQ. Here the CDR3 reads CASSLGGEGGQPQHF. The CDR3 nucleotides read TGCGCCAGCAGCTTGGGGGGGGAGGGCGGTCAGCCCCAGCATTTT.

For this clonotype: A single base separates this from a much larger clone, so it may be a read error. This sequence joins TRBV27 and TRBJ2-5; D might be TRBD1 or TRBD2, each matching 6 bases. The CDR3 contains 15 residues. CDR1 MNHEY and CDR2 SMNVEV come from the germline V gene (reference sequence). The CDR3 nucleotides are TGTGTCAGCAGTTTGCTGGGGGCGGGAATAGGTGAGCAGTACTTC. This sequence encodes CVSSLLGAGIGEQYF.

This clonotype was observed many times. V is TRBV6-5 and J is TRBJ2-1, with 13 bases lining up with TRBD2. The CDR3 is 20 residues long. Germline V gene lookup returns CDR1 MNHEY and CDR2 SVGAGI. Unmatched junction bases numbered 10, after V lost 2 bases and J lost 0 bases. CDR3: CASSYLGTSGIVRSYNEQFF. The DNA of the CDR3 is TGTGCCAGCAGTTACCTTGGGACTAGCGGGATAGTTCGCTCCTACAATGAGCAGTTCTTC.

This clonotype appeared many times. A clone one base away is much larger, so this may be a read error. V is TRBV27 and J is TRBJ2-1; D gene unclear. Germline V gene sequence: CDR1 MNHEY, CDR2 SMNVEV (reference sequence). V gave up 3 bases and J gave up 13 bases, with 16 bases separating them. The CDR3 sequence is 13 residues long. Written as DNA, the CDR3 is TGTGCCAGCAGTTTTGGCAGGTCTCAGACCCAGTTCTTC. It translates to CASSFGRSQTQFF.